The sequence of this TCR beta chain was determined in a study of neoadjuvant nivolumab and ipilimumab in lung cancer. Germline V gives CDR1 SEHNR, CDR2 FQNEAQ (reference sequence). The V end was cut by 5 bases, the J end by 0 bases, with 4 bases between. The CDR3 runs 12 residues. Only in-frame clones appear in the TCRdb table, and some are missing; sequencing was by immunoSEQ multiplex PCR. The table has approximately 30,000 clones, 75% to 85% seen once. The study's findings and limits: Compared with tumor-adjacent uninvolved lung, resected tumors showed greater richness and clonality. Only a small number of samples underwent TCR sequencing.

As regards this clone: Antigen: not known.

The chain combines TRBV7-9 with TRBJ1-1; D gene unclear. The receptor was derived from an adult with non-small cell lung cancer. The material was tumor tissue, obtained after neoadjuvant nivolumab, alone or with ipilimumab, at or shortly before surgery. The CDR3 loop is CASSVLNTEAFF. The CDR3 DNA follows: TGTGCCAGCAGCGTGTTGAACACTGAAGCTTTCTTT.